Listed here are 29 T cell receptor beta chains from one sample, sequenced in a study of T cells in localized non-small cell lung cancer. Sequenced by immunoSEQ multiplex PCR; TCRdb stores in-frame clones only, minus some. Of 58,000 or so clones listed, roughly 88% are singletons. This sample comprised peripheral blood, obtained before any cancer treatment. The receptors here all came from a woman aged 35-70 years with stage I lung adenocarcinoma.

V is TRBV28 and J is TRBJ2-7; the D is unclear. Deletions cut 4 bases from V and 3 bases from J, with 19 bases between. Germline values: CDR1 MDHEN, CDR2 SYDVKM. This CDR3 spans 16 amino acids. The CDR3 reads CASSSRFNGRLYEQYF. CDR3 coding DNA: TGTGCCAGCAGTTCCCGATTCAACGGACGGCTCTACGAGCAGTACTTC.

The chain combines TRBV21-1 with TRBJ1-1. TRBV21-1 is recorded as a pseudogene. The CDR3 covers 15 residues. The CDR3 DNA follows: TGTGCCAGCAGCAAAGGGGGAACGGGGGACACTGAAGCTTTCTTT. Translating it yields CASSKGGTGDTEAFF.

The gene calls are TRBV5-1 and TRBJ2-3; no clear D gene. Germline loops: CDR1 SGHRS, CDR2 YFSETQ. The CDR3 has 12 amino acids. The V gene lost 2 bases and the J gene lost 4 bases, with 5 bases spanning the gap. The CDR3 spells CASSFSADTQYF. The CDR3 coding sequence is TGCGCCAGCAGCTTCAGTGCAGATACGCAGTATTTT.

The chain carries TRBV20-1 and TRBJ1-5; D uncertain. Germline CDR1 DFQATT, CDR2 SNEGSKA (reference sequence). The CDR3 has 11 residues. In DNA, the CDR3 is TGCAGCGCCCCAACGGATCAGCCCCAGCATTTT. Its translation is CSAPTDQPQHF.

This chain connects TRBV28 to TRBJ1-5, with D hard to call. CDR3 size: 11 residues. CDR1 is MDHEN and CDR2 is SYDVKM in the germline V gene. CDR3 bases: TGTTCTTCGGCTGGCAATCAGCCCCAGCATTTT. Encoded protein: CSSAGNQPQHF.

The chain has TRBV7-2 and TRBJ2-3, with 9 nucleotides matching TRBD1. V was pared by 5 bases and J by 4 bases, with 19 bases of the junction left unmatched. CDR3 length: 19 amino acids. Germline V lookup: CDR1 SGHTA, CDR2 FQGNSA. As DNA, the CDR3 is TGTGCCAGCAGCCCATCGAAGGGGGTAGGGACAGGGCTTCCAGATACGCAGTATTTT. Translating gives CASSPSKGVGTGLPDTQYF.

V usage is TRBV7-2 and J usage is TRBJ2-1; perhaps TRBD2 as D (6 bases). From germline, CDR1 is SGHTA and CDR2 FQGNSA. Trimming shortened V by 4 bases and J by 8 bases, and 24 bases separated the two germline ends. The CDR3 has 17 residues. In nucleotides, the CDR3 is TGTGCCAGCAGCTCCCTCCCTGGGGACTCCGATCTCGATGAGCAGTTCTTC. Translation: CASSSLPGDSDLDEQFF.

The rearrangement links TRBV5-1 to TRBJ2-7, with D unresolved. V gave up 0 bases and J gave up 3 bases, with 7 bases separating them. Germline loops: CDR1 SGHRS, CDR2 YFSETQ. The CDR3 has 13 residues. CDR3 in amino acids: CASSLGRDYEQYF. CDR3 bases: TGCGCCAGCAGCTTGGGTAGGGACTACGAGCAGTACTTC. The whole variable domain, filled in from reference TRBV5-1 and TRBJ2-7, reads KAGVTQTPRYLIKTRGQQVTLSCSPISGHRSVSWYQQTPGQGLQFLFEYFSETQRNKGNFPGRFSGRQFSNSRSEMNVSTLELGDSALYLCASSLGRDYEQYFGPGTRLTVT.

This clone was recorded a few times. This sequence joins TRBV7-9 and TRBJ1-1; D possibly corresponds to TRBD1 (5 bases). V was pared by 5 bases and J by 11 bases, with 18 bases between. The CDR3 sequence is 13 residues long. The germline CDR1 and CDR2 sequences are SEHNR and FQNEAQ (reference sequence). The CDR3: CASSPRGTWEAFF. CDR3 nucleotides: TGTGCCAGCAGCCCGAGAGGGACCTGGGAGGCTTTCTTT.

The rearrangement joins TRBV28 to TRBJ1-6; the D gene is possibly TRBD1 (5 bases). Germline V lookup: CDR1 MDHEN, CDR2 SYDVKM. This CDR3 has 12 residues. The germline V and J ends were trimmed by 8 bases and 8 bases, with 10 bases remaining between them. CDR3 sequence reads: CASEGVYSPLHF. CDR3 sequence (DNA): TGTGCCAGCGAAGGGGTTTATTCACCCCTCCACTTT.

This chain joins TRBV20-1 and TRBJ2-5; no definite D call. Germline V gives CDR1 DFQATT, CDR2 SNEGSKA (reference sequence). This CDR3 has 11 residues. The CDR3 DNA follows: TGCAGCCTTGCTAAATTGGAGACCCAGTACTTC. Residues: CSLAKLETQYF.

The chain combines TRBV18 with TRBJ1-4, with TRBD1 as a possible D gene (5 bases). V lost 3 bases to trimming and J lost 4 bases, with 12 bases between them. Germline CDR1 reads KGHSH; CDR2 reads LQKENI. The CDR3 runs 15 residues. The CDR3, as DNA: TGTGCCAGCTCACCCCCCGGGGCAGATAATGAAAAACTGTTTTTT. This translates into CASSPPGADNEKLFF.

The chain uses TRBV18 and TRBJ1-1; D possibly corresponds to TRBD1 (5 bases). CDR1 KGHSH and CDR2 LQKENI come from the germline V gene. The CDR3 length is 13 residues. V shed 3 bases and J shed 13 bases, with 18 bases lying between them. The CDR3 loop is CASSPSAPGRGFF. DNA of the CDR3: TGTGCCAGCTCACCTTCAGCGCCAGGGAGAGGTTTCTTT.

The chain recombines TRBV5-1 with TRBJ2-1; TRBD2 matches at 11 bases. The CDR3 is 19 amino acids. The V and J ends lost 0 bases and 4 bases, in that order; junction bases with no gene match: 12. CDR1 and CDR2 (germline): SGHRS, YFSETQ. CDR3 sequence reads: CASSLAFGVAGGLYNEQFF. DNA of the CDR3: TGCGCCAGCAGCTTGGCCTTTGGGGTAGCGGGAGGGTTATACAATGAGCAGTTCTTC.

Turning to this clone: The sample has other DNA sequences that encode this CDR3 too. The J gene is TRBJ1-1, the V gene TRBV5-1; a possible D gene is TRBD1 (6 bases). V dropped 2 bases and J dropped 1 base, with 6 bases sitting between them. Germline V gives CDR1 SGHRS, CDR2 YFSETQ. CDR3 length: 13 residues. In DNA, the CDR3 is TGCGCCAGCAGCTTACAGGGGAACACTGAAGCTTTCTTT. Translating it yields CASSLQGNTEAFF.

This clone was counted only a few times. The chain joins TRBV19 to TRBJ1-5; the match to TRBD1 covers 9 bases. This CDR3 spans 15 amino acids. The V gene end was trimmed by 6 bases and the J gene end by 1 base; junction bases not matched to a gene: 4. Germline V CDR1 and CDR2: LNHDA, SQIVND (reference sequence). In DNA, the CDR3 is TGTGCCAGTAGAGTACAGGGGGCGAGCAATCAGCCCCAGCATTTT. Protein product: CASRVQGASNQPQHF.

The table lists this clone with a count of one. V usage is TRBV11-2 and J usage is TRBJ1-1; maybe TRBD1 (6 bases). Germline V gene sequence: CDR1 SGHAT, CDR2 FQNNGV. The CDR3 loop spans 13 amino acids. The germline V and J ends were trimmed by 5 bases and 6 bases, with 13 bases remaining between them. The CDR3 region is CASSATGIPEAFF. For the CDR3, the DNA is TGTGCCAGCAGCGCGACAGGAATTCCTGAAGCTTTCTTT.

The CDR3 coding sequence is TGTGCCAGCTCACCACCTTCCGGACCTGGGAACGAGCAGTACTTC. Its protein is CASSPPSGPGNEQYF. The chain combines TRBV18 with TRBJ2-7; D call uncertain. The CDR3 is 15 residues long. Germline CDR1 KGHSH, CDR2 LQKENI. V was clipped by 0 bases and J by 5 bases, with 14 bases between them.

This clone is a singleton in its sample. The chain is built from TRBV5-1 and TRBJ1-1, with a possible D match to TRBD1 (6 bases). The CDR3 totals 14 residues. Germline loops: CDR1 SGHRS, CDR2 YFSETQ. Trimming cost V 4 bases and J 4 bases, with 14 bases left between them. The CDR3 coding sequence is TGCGCCAGCAGCCAGGGGACGGTGGCCACTGAAGCTTTCTTT. Protein product: CASSQGTVATEAFF.

The chain couples TRBV6-5 to TRBJ1-2; D gene unclear. The CDR3 consists of 14 residues. V was cut by 5 bases and J by 0 bases, with 10 bases left in between. Per germline, CDR1 MNHEY and CDR2 SVGAGI. The CDR3 coding sequence is TGTGCCAGCAGTGACCTCACCTCTAACTATGGCTACACCTTC. Amino acids: CASSDLTSNYGYTF.

This clone was observed a handful of times. The CDR3 sequence: CASRDTYGAFF. DNA of the CDR3: TGCGCCAGCAGGGACACCTACGGAGCTTTCTTT. V and J are TRBV5-1 and TRBJ1-1, with D possibly matching TRBD1 (5 bases). V was cut by 5 bases and J by 10 bases, with 12 bases left in between. Germline loops: CDR1 SGHRS, CDR2 YFSETQ. CDR3 length equals 11 residues. Full variable domain (missing parts from reference TRBV5-1 and TRBJ1-1): KAGVTQTPRYLIKTRGQQVTLSCSPISGHRSVSWYQQTPGQGLQFLFEYFSETQRNKGNFPGRFSGRQFSNSRSEMNVSTLELGDSALYLCASRDTYGAFFGQGTRLTVV.

This chain uses TRBV29-1 with TRBJ1-3; TRBD1 is a possible D gene (6 bases). The CDR3 contains 12 residues. CDR1 is SQVTM and CDR2 is ANQGSEA in the germline V gene. The V and J ends lost 4 bases and 4 bases respectively, with 8 bases between them. The CDR3 DNA is TGCAGCGTTGGAGGGGGAGGAAACACCATATATTTT. Encoded protein: CSVGGGGNTIYF.

The chain employs TRBV18 and TRBJ2-3; the match to TRBD1 covers 7 bases. J lost 9 bases, V lost 0 bases, and 6 bases had no gene match. The V gene's germline CDR1 is KGHSH and CDR2 LQKENI. The CDR3 loop spans 14 amino acids. CDR3 nucleotide sequence: TGTGCCAGCTCACCACCTTCAGACAGGGAAACGCAGTATTTT. It is translated as CASSPPSDRETQYF.

This clone showed up just once. The CDR3 region has the DNA TGTGCCAGCAGCTTAGAAGTAAAAGCGGTGGCCTACGAGCAGTACTTC. Its protein is CASSLEVKAVAYEQYF. The chain carries TRBV7-6 and TRBJ2-7; perhaps TRBD2 as D (5 bases). Germline CDR1 is SGHVS and CDR2 is FNYEAQ. The CDR3 sequence is 16 residues long. Trimming left V 1 base short and J 2 bases short, with 15 bases between.

This rearrangement joins TRBV28 to TRBJ1-4; TRBD1 might be the D (6 bases). CDR3 size: 14 residues. Germline CDR1 and CDR2: MDHEN and SYDVKM. V lost 4 bases, J lost 6 bases, and 12 bases lay in between. As DNA, the CDR3 is TGTGCCAGCAGTTCGACAGGCTTAGATGAAAAACTGTTTTTT. Its translation is CASSSTGLDEKLFF.

The rearrangement links TRBV7-3 to TRBJ2-1; 8 bases line up with TRBD2. CDR1 is SGHTA and CDR2 is FQGTGA in the germline V gene. J lost 4 bases, V lost 4 bases, and 6 bases had no gene match. The CDR3 consists of 15 residues. The CDR3 protein is CASSSGGGPYNEQFF. CDR3 bases: TGTGCCAGCAGCTCGGGCGGGGGGCCGTACAATGAGCAGTTCTTC.

The chain combines TRBV5-8 with TRBJ1-5, with no clear D. V lost 1 base and J lost 7, with 15 bases in between. This CDR3 region has 15 residues. The V gene's germline CDR1 is SGHTS and CDR2 YDEGEE. CDR3 sequence (DNA): TGTGCCAGCAGCTTGAGTGTAGTGGGAGGACAGCCCCAGCATTTT. This gives the protein CASSLSVVGGQPQHF.

This rearrangement joins TRBV5-6 to TRBJ2-7; 7 bases fit TRBD2. The CDR3 contains 16 residues. CDR1 SGHDT and CDR2 YYEEEE come from the germline V gene. V lost 4 bases and J lost 5; bases outside the gene matches: 15. CDR3 DNA sequence: TGTGCCAGCAGCCAGGACATGGGGCGGGAGTACGACGAGCAGTACTTC. Residues: CASSQDMGREYDEQYF.

This rearrangement joins TRBV10-3 to TRBJ1-1; D gene uncertain. In germline, CDR1 is ENHRY, CDR2 SYGVKD. Trimming left V 6 bases short and J 0 bases short, with 14 bases between. The CDR3 consists of 15 residues. In DNA form, the CDR3 reads TGTGCCATCAGCCCTAGCGCTTCAGTGAACACTGAAGCTTTCTTT. Residues: CAISPSASVNTEAFF.